The 29 T cell receptor beta chains below come from one sample, sequenced in a study of blood T cell repertoires in COVID-19. Method: immunoSEQ multiplex PCR; TCRdb's copy keeps in-frame clones and lacks some. The top ten clones hold about 3% of a sample with a few hundred thousand clones, approximately 86% of them seen once. Sequencing used peripheral blood. Source of these receptors: a human donor in a cohort sampled during active COVID-19.

V gene TRBV5-5 combines with J gene TRBJ2-3, with TRBD2 identical over 7 bases. The V gene's germline CDR1 is SGHKS and CDR2 YYEKEE (reference sequence). The CDR3 loop spans 17 amino acids. Unmatched junction bases numbered 10, after V lost 0 bases and J lost 3 bases. The CDR3 is CASSLGPVGRETDTQYF. In DNA form, the CDR3 reads TGTGCCAGCAGCTTGGGCCCGGTGGGGCGGGAGACAGATACGCAGTATTTT.

The chain has TRBV6-5 and TRBJ2-1, with 7 nucleotides matching TRBD1. Germline V gives CDR1 MNHEY, CDR2 SVGAGI. V dropped 1 base and J dropped 9; count of bases not matched to a gene: 6. The CDR3 covers 14 residues. Here the CDR3 reads CASSYFQGGGEQFF. The DNA of the CDR3 is TGTGCCAGCAGTTACTTTCAAGGGGGCGGTGAGCAGTTCTTC.

The rearrangement links TRBV28 to TRBJ2-6; 9 positions match TRBD1. The junction had 17 bases not matched to a gene; V was cut back by 2 bases and J by 0 bases. In germline, CDR1 is MDHEN, CDR2 SYDVKM. The CDR3 extends over 22 amino acids. The CDR3 coding sequence is TGTGCCAGCAGTTTACCAAAGCGGGACAGGGCTATGGCCCTCTCTGGGGCCAACGTCCTGACTTTC. It is translated as CASSLPKRDRAMALSGANVLTF. Based on the CDR3 plus reference TRBV28 and TRBJ2-6, the full variable domain is DVKVTQSSRYLVKRTGEKVFLECVQDMDHENMFWYRQDPGLGLRLIYFSYDVKMKEKGDIPEGYSVSREKKERFSLILESASTNQTSMYLCASSLPKRDRAMALSGANVLTFGAGSRLTVL.

The chain employs TRBV19 and TRBJ2-6; no clear D gene. CDR3 size: 17 residues. Looked up from germline, CDR1 is LNHDA and CDR2 is SQIVND (reference sequence). Trimming removed 3 bases at V and 1 base at J, with 13 bases between. In DNA form, the CDR3 reads TGTGCCAGTAGTATGCTTTTCCGGGTGTCTGGGGCCAACGTCCTGACTTTC. Encoded protein: CASSMLFRVSGANVLTF.

CDR3 region: CASSPKGGAYEQYF. The CDR3 DNA is TGTGCCAGCAGCCCTAAAGGAGGGGCCTACGAGCAGTACTTC. The chain links TRBV7-3 to TRBJ2-7, with D possibly matching TRBD2 (6 bases). The CDR3 extends over 14 amino acids. Germline lookup yields CDR1 SGHTA and CDR2 FQGTGA. Trimming stripped 5 bases from V and 2 bases from J, with 13 bases between. Filled out from reference TRBV7-3 and TRBJ2-7, the complete variable domain reads GAGVSQTPSNKVTEKGKYVELRCDPISGHTALYWYRQSLGQGPEFLIYFQGTGAADDSGLPNDRFFAVRPEGSVSTLKIQRTERGDSAVYLCASSPKGGAYEQYFGPGTRLTVT.

The rearrangement joins TRBV18 to TRBJ2-7; D call uncertain. Germline V lookup: CDR1 KGHSH, CDR2 LQKENI. V lost 2 bases to trimming and J lost 0 bases, with 8 bases between them. This CDR3 has 14 residues. CDR3 loop: CASSPSTSSYEQYF. DNA of the CDR3: TGTGCCAGCTCACCATCGACAAGCTCCTACGAGCAGTACTTC. Combining the CDR3 with reference TRBV18 and TRBJ2-7 gives the whole variable domain NAGVMQNPRHLVRRRGQEARLRCSPMKGHSHVYWYRQLPEEGLKFMVYLQKENIIDESGMPKERFSAEFPKEGPSILRIQQVVRGDSAAYFCASSPSTSSYEQYFGPGTRLTVT.

The rearrangement uses TRBV29-1 and TRBJ1-2; D remains unclear. There are 12 residues in the CDR3. Trimming pared 8 bases from V and 6 bases from J, leaving 16 bases between. Germline assignment: CDR1 SQVTM and CDR2 ANQGSEA. DNA for the CDR3: TGCAGCACCCACTATGGATCCAATGGCTACACCTTC. Its translation: CSTHYGSNGYTF.

The V gene is TRBV5-1, the J gene TRBJ1-1; D may be TRBD1 (5 bases). This CDR3 has 14 residues. The V end lost 0 bases, the J end lost 6 bases, and 12 bases lay between the germline ends. Germline V gene lookup returns CDR1 SGHRS and CDR2 YFSETQ. In DNA form, the CDR3 reads TGCGCCAGCAGCTTGGCCGGGAGGGACCCTGAAGCTTTCTTT. Residues: CASSLAGRDPEAFF.

The chain carries TRBV2 and TRBJ1-1; D is possibly TRBD1 (6 bases). The V end lost 2 bases, the J end lost 1 base, and 23 bases lay between the germline ends. Germline V lookup: CDR1 SNHLY, CDR2 FYNNEI. CDR3 size: 19 residues. The CDR3 is CASSEPTGTTNWENTEAFF. The CDR3 DNA is TGTGCCAGCAGTGAACCAACCGGGACAACGAACTGGGAGAACACTGAAGCTTTCTTT.

The CDR3 DNA reads TGTGCCAGCAGCCCAGGGGACAGGGCAGACTACGAGCAGTACTTC. Its translation: CASSPGDRADYEQYF. This rearrangement joins TRBV9 to TRBJ2-7; 9 positions agree with TRBD1. Trimming took 4 bases from V and 3 from J; bases not matched to a gene: 8. This CDR3 region has 15 residues. Germline CDR1 SGDLS, CDR2 YYNGEE.

The chain couples TRBV18 to TRBJ1-2; D is undetermined. The V and J ends lost 4 bases and 0 bases respectively, with 15 bases between them. This CDR3 region has 16 residues. Germline loops: CDR1 KGHSH, CDR2 LQKENI. The CDR3 sequence is CASSLRTGKANYGYTF. The CDR3 nucleotides are TGTGCCAGCTCACTAAGGACGGGAAAAGCTAACTATGGCTACACCTTC.

The rearrangement joins TRBV19 to TRBJ2-5, with TRBD2 identical over 10 bases. The CDR3 covers 13 residues. The J segment lost 5 bases and the V segment lost 6 bases, leaving 3 bases of the junction unmatched. Germline lookup yields CDR1 LNHDA and CDR2 SQIVND (reference sequence). The CDR3, as DNA: TGTGCCAGTAGAAAAGCGGGGGGGGAGACCCAGTACTTC. Its translation: CASRKAGGETQYF.

The J gene is TRBJ2-5, the V gene TRBV11-2, with 7 bases identical to TRBD1. The CDR3 is made up of 15 amino acids. Germline loops: CDR1 SGHAT, CDR2 FQNNGV. Trimming cost V 5 bases and J 1 base; bases outside gene matches: 7. CDR3 nucleotides: TGTGCCAGCAGCCGTCACGGGACAGCCCAAGAGACCCAGTACTTC. Translating gives CASSRHGTAQETQYF.

V gene TRBV10-2 combines with J gene TRBJ1-2, with TRBD1 identical over 12 bases. Losses at the gene ends were 8 bases for V and 4 bases for J; bases not matched to a gene: 5. From germline, CDR1 is WSHSY and CDR2 SAAADI. The CDR3 spans 14 residues. CDR3 sequence reads: CASGGTGGAYGYTF. DNA for the CDR3: TGCGCCAGCGGAGGGACAGGGGGCGCCTATGGCTACACCTTC.

The CDR3, as DNA: TGCAGCGTGCGGGGCGGGAGTTCGGGGGCCTACGAGCAGTACTTC. This gives the protein CSVRGGSSGAYEQYF. The chain has TRBV29-1 and TRBJ2-7; 7 bases align to TRBD2. In germline, CDR1 is SQVTM, CDR2 ANQGSEA. This CDR3 is built from 15 residues. V dropped 6 bases and J dropped 2; count of bases not matched to a gene: 13.

The J gene is TRBJ1-6, the V gene TRBV4-2, with 8 bases matching TRBD1. The CDR3 totals 21 residues. Trimming took 4 bases from V and 0 from J; bases not matched to a gene: 17. Germline V gene data show CDR1 as LGHNA and CDR2 as YNFKEQ. The CDR3 loop reads CASSRRQGLEGPLSYNSPLHF. CDR3 DNA: TGTGCCAGCAGCCGACGACAGGGGCTCGAAGGACCGCTCTCCTATAATTCACCCCTCCACTTT.

The rearrangement uses TRBV7-9 and TRBJ2-1; 10 nucleotides match TRBD2. Germline V gene sequence: CDR1 SEHNR, CDR2 FQNEAQ (reference sequence). The CDR3 is 16 residues long. V was pared by 5 bases and J by 6 bases, with 10 bases of the junction left unmatched. Here the CDR3 reads CASSPRTSGAPNEQFF. Written as DNA, the CDR3 is TGTGCCAGCAGCCCCCGGACTAGCGGAGCCCCCAATGAGCAGTTCTTC.

The rearrangement joins TRBV19 to TRBJ2-7; perhaps TRBD1 as D (6 bases). V lost 6 bases and J lost 2, with 17 bases in between. This CDR3 contains 15 residues. Germline V gene data show CDR1 as LNHDA and CDR2 as SQIVND (reference sequence). Here the CDR3 DNA reads TGTGCCAGTAGCCCGACAGGTACCCCGACCTACGAGCAGTACTTC. Translated: CASSPTGTPTYEQYF.

This chain links TRBV30 with TRBJ1-5, with 9 bases identical to TRBD1. This CDR3 is 14 amino acids long. V gave up 3 bases and J gave up 5 bases; unmatched junction bases: 5. Germline V gives CDR1 GTSNPN, CDR2 SVGIG (reference sequence). CDR3 in DNA: TGTGCCTGGAGACCTCGACAGGGGGATCAGCCCCAGCATTTT. Translating it yields CAWRPRQGDQPQHF.

The CDR3 DNA reads TGTGCCAGCAGTCTAAGGGGTACGCAGTATTTT. Protein product: CASSLRGTQYF. The chain uses TRBV12-3 or TRBV12-4 and TRBJ2-3; TRBD1 is a possible D gene (5 bases). This CDR3 spans 11 amino acids. V was pared by 5 bases and J by 8 bases, with 8 bases between.

This chain links TRBV4-1 with TRBJ2-4, with a weak D call TRBD2 (5 bases). The CDR3 covers 15 residues. Trimming shortened V by 3 bases and J by 7 bases, and 16 bases separated the two germline ends. CDR1 MGHRA and CDR2 YSYEKL come from the germline V gene. CDR3 sequence reads: CASSHETRRLNIQYF. The DNA for the CDR3 is TGCGCCAGCAGCCACGAAACTAGGAGGCTCAACATTCAGTACTTC.

The CDR3, as DNA: TGTGCCAGTAGTACCCGCCTCGGGGGTGCTAATGAAAAACTGTTTTTT. Translating gives CASSTRLGGANEKLFF. The chain links TRBV19 to TRBJ1-4, with D maybe TRBD1 (5 bases). This CDR3 contains 16 residues. The V and J ends lost 4 bases and 3 bases respectively, with 15 bases between them. Per germline, CDR1 LNHDA and CDR2 SQIVND (reference sequence).

This chain connects TRBV5-5 to TRBJ1-2; TRBD1 matches at 7 bases. V gave up 4 bases and J gave up 2 bases; unmatched junction bases: 11. The germline V gene has CDR1 SGHKS and CDR2 YYEKEE (reference sequence). The CDR3 contains 16 residues. The CDR3 nucleotides read TGTGCCAGCAGCCCGACAGTCGGACAGGCGAACTATGGCTACACCTTC. This codes for CASSPTVGQANYGYTF. Together with reference TRBV5-5 and TRBJ1-2, the CDR3 gives the full variable domain: DAGVTQSPTHLIKTRGQQVTLRCSPISGHKSVSWYQQVLGQGPQFIFQYYEKEERGRGNFPDRFSARQFPNYSSELNVNALLLGDSALYLCASSPTVGQANYGYTFGSGTRLTVV.

The chain is built from TRBV5-1 and TRBJ2-3; 9 bases map to TRBD1. Per the germline V gene, CDR1 is SGHRS and CDR2 is YFSETQ. This CDR3 is built from 15 residues. V dropped 4 bases and J dropped 5; count of bases not matched to a gene: 8. The CDR3 spells CASSGGTGLGDTQYF. CDR3 sequence (DNA): TGCGCCAGCAGCGGCGGGACAGGGTTGGGAGATACGCAGTATTTT. The variable domain in full, with the rest retrieved from reference TRBV5-1 and TRBJ2-3, is KAGVTQTPRYLIKTRGQQVTLSCSPISGHRSVSWYQQTPGQGLQFLFEYFSETQRNKGNFPGRFSGRQFSNSRSEMNVSTLELGDSALYLCASSGGTGLGDTQYFGPGTRLTVL.

This chain joins TRBV9 and TRBJ2-5; 7 bases align to TRBD1. The CDR3 totals 14 residues. Losses at the gene ends were 3 bases for V and 3 bases for J; bases not matched to a gene: 5. Per germline, CDR1 SGDLS and CDR2 YYNGEE. CDR3 sequence: CASSEGAEKETQYF. CDR3 in DNA: TGTGCCAGCAGCGAGGGGGCCGAAAAAGAGACCCAGTACTTC.

The chain joins TRBV5-6 to TRBJ2-1; D not resolved. CDR3 length equals 17 residues. The germline V gene encodes CDR1 SGHDT and CDR2 YYEEEE. The V end lost 1 base, the J end lost 1 base, and 15 bases lay between the germline ends. Here the CDR3 reads CASSLCLGPLSYNEQFF. The CDR3 DNA is TGTGCCAGCAGCTTGTGTCTGGGCCCTCTTTCCTACAATGAGCAGTTCTTC.

This chain joins TRBV7-8 and TRBJ2-4, with 7 bases fitting TRBD2. V gave up 5 bases and J gave up 1 base; unmatched junction bases: 8. The CDR3 has 16 amino acids. Germline values: CDR1 SGHVS, CDR2 FQNEAQ. The CDR3 loop reads CASSNRNGRAKNIQYF. The CDR3 DNA reads TGTGCCAGCAGCAACCGCAACGGGAGGGCCAAAAACATTCAGTACTTC.

V and J are TRBV7-8 and TRBJ2-3; 9 bases are a match to TRBD1. V gave up 0 bases and J gave up 2 bases; unmatched junction bases: 12. Per the germline V gene, CDR1 is SGHVS and CDR2 is FQNEAQ. The CDR3 is made up of 19 amino acids. CDR3 in amino acids: CASSLAQLFGTGHTDTQYF. In DNA, the CDR3 is TGTGCCAGCAGCTTAGCGCAGCTATTCGGGACAGGGCACACAGATACGCAGTATTTT.

The gene calls are TRBV5-1 and TRBJ2-7; 8 bases align to TRBD1. The junction had 7 bases not matched to a gene; V was cut back by 4 bases and J by 7 bases. CDR1 and CDR2 from the germline V gene are SGHRS and YFSETQ. The CDR3 length is 13 residues. The CDR3 loop reads CASSPGDRREQYF. The CDR3 nucleotides read TGCGCCAGCAGCCCGGGGGACAGGCGGGAGCAGTACTTC.